These 2 T cell receptor beta chains were sequenced from one sample in a study of cytomegalovirus exposure and HLA in healthy donors. PCR primers comprised 60 Vbeta and 13 Jbeta primers. Sequencing used immunoSEQ multiplex PCR; TCRdb keeps in-frame clones, though not all of them. The sample consists of about 190,000 clones, about four fifths of them appearing once. Sample: PBMCs. Receptor source: a man aged 25-40 years in good health and CMV-seropositive.

The chain recombines TRBV28 with TRBJ2-3; D is unclear. V dropped 6 bases and J dropped 5 bases, with 12 bases sitting between them. CDR1 is MDHEN and CDR2 is SYDVKM in the germline V gene. This CDR3 is built from 13 residues. The CDR3 nucleotides are TGTGCCAGCAGACCTTTAAACGGAGATACGCAGTATTTT. Its translation is CASRPLNGDTQYF.

This clone has just a few counts. The V and J genes are TRBV19 and TRBJ1-4; possibly TRBD1 for D (6 bases). The CDR3 totals 13 residues. Germline CDR1 and CDR2: LNHDA and SQIVND (reference sequence). Trimming left V 9 bases short and J 8 bases short, with 16 bases between. The CDR3 here is CASQPGTQEKLFF. CDR3 DNA sequence: TGTGCCAGCCAACCCGGGACACAGGAAAAACTGTTTTTT.